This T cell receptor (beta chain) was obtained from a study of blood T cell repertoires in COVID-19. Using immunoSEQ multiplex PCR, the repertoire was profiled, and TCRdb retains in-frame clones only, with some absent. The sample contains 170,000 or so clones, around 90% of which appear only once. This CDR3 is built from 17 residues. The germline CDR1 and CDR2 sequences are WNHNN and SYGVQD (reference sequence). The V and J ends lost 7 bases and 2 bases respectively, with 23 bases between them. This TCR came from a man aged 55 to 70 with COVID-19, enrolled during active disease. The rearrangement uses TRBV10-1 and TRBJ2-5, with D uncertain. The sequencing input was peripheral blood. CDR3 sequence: CASKPLGTPYPQETQYF. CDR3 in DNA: TGCGCCAGCAAACCTTTGGGCACCCCATACCCTCAAGAGACCCAGTACTTC.